Presented here are 30 T cell receptor beta chains from one specimen sequenced in a study of cytotoxic CD8 clonotypes in ibrutinib-treated CLL. Data came from immunoSEQ multiplex PCR; TCRdb stores just in-frame clones and leaves some out. This table has 100,000 to 150,000 clones, around 85% appearing once. The source was PBMCs, collected after 24 months of ibrutinib treatment. These receptors all stem from a human donor with chronic lymphocytic leukemia.

This clone was detected only once. This chain links TRBV15 with TRBJ1-4, with 9 bases lining up with TRBD1. The germline gives CDR1 LNHNV, CDR2 YYDKDF (reference sequence). V lost 7 bases to trimming and J lost 5 bases; unmatched junction nucleotides: 11. This CDR3 contains 16 residues. The CDR3 loop reads CATKTDRGRINEKLFF. The CDR3, as DNA: TGTGCCACCAAAACGGACAGGGGAAGAATCAATGAAAAACTGTTTTTT.

This clone was seen only once. The rearrangement uses TRBV19 and TRBJ1-5; D not certain. V lost 5 bases and J lost 1, with 9 bases in between. Germline-derived CDR1 and CDR2 are LNHDA and SQIVND (reference sequence). This CDR3 region has 14 residues. The CDR3: CASSSGNSNQPQHF. The CDR3 coding sequence is TGTGCCAGTAGTTCAGGCAACAGCAATCAGCCCCAGCATTTT.

Here the CDR3 reads CASSRRQGLSEKLFF. The CDR3 coding sequence is TGTGCCAGCAGCCGACGACAGGGTTTGAGTGAAAAACTGTTTTTT. V is TRBV5-6 and J is TRBJ1-4; 7 bases fit TRBD1. Per germline, CDR1 SGHDT and CDR2 YYEEEE. This CDR3 has 15 residues. Trimming took 4 bases from V and 7 from J; bases not matched to a gene: 10.

J is TRBJ2-7 and V is TRBV28; perhaps TRBD2 as D (7 bases). The CDR3 spans 14 residues. Deletions cut 6 bases from V and 2 bases from J, with 14 bases between. CDR1 MDHEN and CDR2 SYDVKM come from the germline V gene. The CDR3: CASRGGGETYEQYF. The DNA for the CDR3 is TGTGCCAGCAGGGGAGGGGGGGAAACCTACGAGCAGTACTTC.

This sequence joins TRBV5-1 and TRBJ2-1; TRBD1 matches at 8 bases. Trimming removed 4 bases from V and 4 bases from J; junction bases left unmatched: 10. The CDR3 consists of 16 residues. Germline CDR1 and CDR2: SGHRS and YFSETQ. CDR3 in amino acids: CASSRTSGGAYNEQFF. In nucleotides, the CDR3 is TGCGCCAGCAGCCGAACCTCAGGGGGCGCTTACAATGAGCAGTTCTTC.

The chain has TRBV30 and TRBJ1-4; tentatively, D is TRBD1 (6 bases). The CDR3 spans 12 residues. The V gene lost 3 bases and the J gene lost 7 bases, with 9 bases spanning the gap. The germline V gene encodes CDR1 GTSNPN and CDR2 SVGIG (reference sequence). CDR3 in DNA: TGTGCCTGGAGACAGGGAGTTGAAAAACTGTTTTTT. Translating it yields CAWRQGVEKLFF. Full variable domain (remainder filled in from reference TRBV30 and TRBJ1-4): SQTIHQWPATLVQPVGSPLSLECTVEGTSNPNLYWYRQAAGRGLQLLFYSVGIGQISSEVPQNLSASRPQDRQFILSSKKLLLSDSGFYLCAWRQGVEKLFFGSGTQLSVL.

The chain couples TRBV19 to TRBJ1-2, with 11 bases lining up with TRBD1. The J segment lost 8 bases and the V segment lost 3 bases, leaving 8 bases of the junction unmatched. This CDR3 is built from 15 residues. Germline V gene sequence: CDR1 LNHDA, CDR2 SQIVND (reference sequence). CDR3 bases: TGTGCCAGTAGTATTCTTGGACAGGGGGCATACGGCTACACCTTC. It specifies CASSILGQGAYGYTF.

The chain carries TRBV2 and TRBJ2-4; 12 bases agree with TRBD2. The CDR3 has 15 residues. After removal of 3 bases from V and 7 bases from J, the junction contained 4 bases not matched to a gene. Germline loops: CDR1 SNHLY, CDR2 FYNNEI. The CDR3 protein is CASSDDTSGRNIQYF. The CDR3, as DNA: TGTGCCAGCAGTGACGATACTAGCGGGAGGAACATTCAGTACTTC. Full variable domain (remainder filled in from reference TRBV2 and TRBJ2-4): EPEVTQTPSHQVTQMGQEVILRCVPISNHLYFYWYRQILGQKVEFLVSFYNNEISEKSEIFDDQFSVERPDGSNFTLKIRSTKLEDSAMYFCASSDDTSGRNIQYFGAGTRLSVL.

V usage is TRBV6-5 and J usage is TRBJ1-4; tentative D call: TRBD1 (6 bases). The V and J ends lost 0 bases and 8 bases respectively, with 13 bases between them. Germline lookup yields CDR1 MNHEY and CDR2 SVGAGI. This CDR3 comprises 15 residues. The CDR3 loop is CASSYSTGMGEKLFF. The CDR3, as DNA: TGTGCCAGCAGTTACTCTACAGGGATGGGGGAAAAACTGTTTTTT.

This clone appeared a single time. This chain joins TRBV9 and TRBJ2-1; weak D call: TRBD1 (9 bases). The CDR3 totals 17 residues. Trimming shortened V by 0 bases and J by 4 bases, and 17 bases separated the two germline ends. Germline-derived CDR1 and CDR2 are SGDLS and YYNGEE. CDR3 sequence: CASSVVAGGQGYNEQFF. CDR3 DNA sequence: TGTGCCAGCAGCGTAGTCGCGGGGGGACAGGGTTACAATGAGCAGTTCTTC.

J is TRBJ1-6 and V is TRBV7-8; no clear D. From germline, CDR1 is SGHVS and CDR2 FQNEAQ. This CDR3 has 18 residues. V lost 2 bases to trimming and J lost 0 bases, with 14 bases between them. CDR3 loop: CASSLSSGSSSYNSPLHF. The CDR3 coding sequence is TGTGCCAGCAGCTTAAGTTCGGGGTCGAGCTCCTATAATTCACCCCTCCACTTT.

The chain links TRBV19 to TRBJ2-7, with a weak D call TRBD2 (5 bases). Trimming pared 5 bases from V and 7 bases from J, leaving 9 bases between. In germline, CDR1 is LNHDA, CDR2 SQIVND (reference sequence). CDR3 length equals 11 residues. CDR3: CASSGRGEQYF. CDR3 in DNA: TGTGCCAGTAGTGGACGGGGTGAGCAGTACTTC.

The J gene is TRBJ2-1, the V gene TRBV5-1, with 7 nucleotides matching TRBD2. The trim removed 7 bases at V and 6 bases at J, leaving 7 bases unmatched. The germline V gene has CDR1 SGHRS and CDR2 YFSETQ. The CDR3 is made up of 13 amino acids. The chain's CDR3 is CASSMGGINEQFF. The DNA of the CDR3 is TGCGCCAGCTCAATGGGAGGGATCAATGAGCAGTTCTTC.

V is TRBV29-1 and J is TRBJ2-7; 14 nucleotides agree with TRBD2. V dropped 4 bases and J dropped 0; count of bases not matched to a gene: 2. Germline CDR1 is SQVTM and CDR2 is ANQGSEA. The CDR3 covers 15 residues. CDR3 nucleotide sequence: TGCAGCGTTGGGACTAGCGGGGGGATCTCCTACGAGCAGTACTTC. Protein product: CSVGTSGGISYEQYF.

This clone was counted a few times. J is TRBJ2-6 and V is TRBV19, with 7 bases identical to TRBD1. CDR3 length: 17 residues. Germline V gene lookup returns CDR1 LNHDA and CDR2 SQIVND (reference sequence). J gave up 0 bases and V 7 bases, and 9 bases lay outside the gene matches. The CDR3 nucleotides read TGTGCCAGTACCGACGGGACAGTGAGCTCTGGGGCCAACGTCCTGACTTTC. Its protein is CASTDGTVSSGANVLTF.

This chain links TRBV21-1 with TRBJ2-7; TRBD2, the table's D call, was not compared with the DNA. TRBV21-1 is assigned pseudogene status. The CDR3 has 16 amino acids. CDR3 sequence reads: CARRRQTSGRAEEQYF. CDR3 DNA: TGTGCCAGGCGGCGACAGACTAGCGGGAGGGCGGAGGAGCAGTACTTC.

The chain recombines TRBV5-1 with TRBJ2-3; 7 nucleotides agree with TRBD2. This CDR3 comprises 15 residues. The germline gives CDR1 SGHRS, CDR2 YFSETQ. Trimming took 1 base from V and 0 from J; bases not matched to a gene: 2. CDR3 sequence (DNA): TGCGCCAGCAGCTTGTGGGGGGGTAGCACAGATACGCAGTATTTT. This encodes CASSLWGGSTDTQYF.

This chain joins TRBV7-3 and TRBJ2-1; TRBD2 agrees at 7 bases. Germline values: CDR1 SGHTA, CDR2 FQGTGA. The CDR3 sequence is 12 residues long. Trimming took 2 bases from V and 13 from J; bases not matched to a gene: 5. The CDR3 is CASSLGGGSQFF. Written as DNA, the CDR3 is TGTGCCAGCAGCTTAGGAGGCGGGAGTCAGTTCTTC. Supplemented by reference TRBV7-3 and TRBJ2-1, the full variable domain reads GAGVSQTPSNKVTEKGKYVELRCDPISGHTALYWYRQSLGQGPEFLIYFQGTGAADDSGLPNDRFFAVRPEGSVSTLKIQRTERGDSAVYLCASSLGGGSQFFGPGTRLTVL.

V is TRBV5-1 and J is TRBJ2-5; 8 nucleotides line up with TRBD1. Germline V gene data show CDR1 as SGHRS and CDR2 as YFSETQ. The CDR3 spans 16 residues. Trimming took 4 bases from V and 1 from J; bases not matched to a gene: 9. The DNA of the CDR3 is TGCGCCAGCAGCCTAGGACAGGGAGGTCCCCAAGAGACCCAGTACTTC. Its translation: CASSLGQGGPQETQYF.

V and J are TRBV5-1 and TRBJ2-7; 7 nucleotides match TRBD1. Germline lookup yields CDR1 SGHRS and CDR2 YFSETQ. With V trimmed by 4 bases and J by 5 bases, 9 bases remained unmatched. The CDR3 runs to 14 residues. CDR3 DNA: TGCGCCAGCAGCCTGGGGGACAGTCACAACGAGCAGTACTTC. Amino acid sequence: CASSLGDSHNEQYF. Using reference TRBV5-1 and TRBJ2-7 for the parts outside the CDR3, the full variable domain is KAGVTQTPRYLIKTRGQQVTLSCSPISGHRSVSWYQQTPGQGLQFLFEYFSETQRNKGNFPGRFSGRQFSNSRSEMNVSTLELGDSALYLCASSLGDSHNEQYFGPGTRLTVT.

This clone occurred a few times. The chain carries TRBV19 and TRBJ2-1; D might be TRBD1 (6 bases). The CDR3 consists of 13 residues. Germline CDR1 and CDR2: LNHDA and SQIVND (reference sequence). The V and J ends lost 5 bases and 7 bases respectively, with 12 bases between them. The CDR3 DNA sequence: TGTGCCAGTAGTCAGGGGCTCCAGAATGAGCAGTTCTTC. This codes for CASSQGLQNEQFF.

The chain carries TRBV11-2 and TRBJ1-1; D possibly corresponds to TRBD1 (6 bases). Trimming stripped 0 bases from V and 4 bases from J, with 9 bases between. The CDR3 extends over 14 amino acids. CDR1 and CDR2 (germline): SGHAT, FQNNGV. CDR3 residues: CASSLDEGGTEAFF. The CDR3 nucleotides are TGTGCCAGCAGCTTAGACGAAGGGGGCACTGAAGCTTTCTTT.

The chain recombines TRBV10-3 with TRBJ2-7; a possible D gene is TRBD1 (5 bases). The CDR3 loop spans 16 amino acids. Germline CDR1 reads ENHRY; CDR2 reads SYGVKD. Trimming shortened V by 2 bases and J by 2 bases, and 16 bases separated the two germline ends. Here the CDR3 reads CAISEKLTGTTYEQYF. For the CDR3, the DNA is TGTGCCATCAGTGAGAAATTAACAGGAACAACCTACGAGCAGTACTTC.

V gene TRBV7-2 combines with J gene TRBJ2-2; 7 nucleotides line up with TRBD2. Losses at the gene ends were 5 bases for V and 0 bases for J; bases not matched to a gene: 6. Germline loops: CDR1 SGHTA, CDR2 FQGNSA. The CDR3 is made up of 16 amino acids. The CDR3 loop reads CASSVVGGANTGELFF. The CDR3 nucleotides read TGTGCCAGCAGCGTAGTGGGAGGGGCGAACACCGGGGAGCTGTTTTTT.

The rearrangement links TRBV13 to TRBJ2-7, with 9 bases matching TRBD1. CDR1 PRHDT and CDR2 FYEKMQ come from the germline V gene (reference sequence). Trimming cost V 0 bases and J 3 bases; bases outside gene matches: 3. The CDR3 runs to 15 residues. CDR3 sequence reads: CASSLGGQGIYEQYF. As DNA, the CDR3 is TGTGCCAGCAGCTTAGGGGGACAGGGTATCTACGAGCAGTACTTC.

The chain has TRBV27 and TRBJ2-7, with 8 bases aligning to TRBD1. This CDR3 is 18 amino acids long. The V and J ends lost 5 bases and 2 bases, in that order; junction bases with no gene match: 17. Germline lookup yields CDR1 MNHEY and CDR2 SMNVEV (reference sequence). The DNA for the CDR3 is TGTGCCAGCAGTCTCTCAGCCACTATCCGGGACAGGCCCTACGAGCAGTACTTC. It is translated as CASSLSATIRDRPYEQYF.

The chain is built from TRBV11-3 and TRBJ2-5; D not certain. CDR1 is SGHNT and CDR2 is YENEEA in the germline V gene. The CDR3 loop spans 16 amino acids. Trimming left V 2 bases short and J 4 bases short, with 17 bases between. Here the CDR3 DNA reads TGTGCCAGCAGCTTACTTTTCCGGACGATCGGAGAGACCCAGTACTTC. Translated: CASSLLFRTIGETQYF.

This rearrangement joins TRBV4-2 to TRBJ2-5, with D perhaps given as TRBD1 or TRBD2 (5 bases each). CDR1 LGHNA and CDR2 YNFKEQ come from the germline V gene. Trimming removed 0 bases at V and 5 bases at J, with 16 bases between. The CDR3 length is 16 residues. The CDR3 spells CASSQDGTKSRETQYF. The CDR3, as DNA: TGTGCCAGCAGCCAAGATGGGACGAAATCGCGGGAGACCCAGTACTTC.

This clone occurred a few times. The rearrangement uses TRBV29-1 and TRBJ1-1, with D uncertain. Germline V gene data show CDR1 as SQVTM and CDR2 as ANQGSEA. Trimming left V 6 bases short and J 1 base short, with 6 bases between. This CDR3 contains 11 residues. The CDR3 is CSVVKNTEAFF. The CDR3, as DNA: TGCAGCGTAGTCAAGAACACTGAAGCTTTCTTT.

The rearrangement links TRBV28 to TRBJ1-2; D is ambiguous. Trimming removed 3 bases at V and 0 bases at J, with 5 bases between. CDR1 and CDR2 from the germline V gene are MDHEN and SYDVKM. The CDR3 extends over 13 amino acids. CDR3 sequence (DNA): TGTGCCAGCAGTTTTATCCCTAACTATGGCTACACCTTC. Protein product: CASSFIPNYGYTF.